Each of the 8 T cell receptor beta chains below was sequenced from the same sample in a study of cytomegalovirus exposure and HLA in healthy donors (dated by TCRdb to about 2017). The library was obtained by the immunoSEQ multiplex PCR assay. The multiplex PCR relied on a mix of 60 forward primers for TCR Vbeta segments and 13 reverse primers for TCR Jbeta segments. Here the immuneACCESS table is served through TCRdb, limited to in-frame sequences with V and J called. Missing clones are a known gap in these copies; in checked studies unresolved V genes cover under half, and the rest lacks a known reason. The sample table shows about 37,000 clones, and about four fifths are seen once. The top ten hold 9.3% of the sample. The sample consisted of PBMCs. The receptors shown here come from a woman aged 40 to 50 in good health and CMV-seronegative.

This clone was counted a single time. The J gene is TRBJ2-7, the V gene TRBV5-1; 10 bases match TRBD1. The CDR3 totals 13 residues. J lost 5 bases, V lost 8 bases, and 7 bases had no gene match. Germline values: CDR1 SGHRS, CDR2 YFSETQ. CDR3 residues: CASSRDRGNEQYF. CDR3 sequence (DNA): TGCGCCAGTTCCCGGGACAGGGGAAACGAGCAGTACTTC.

The V call is TRBV5-4, the J call TRBJ1-6, with D uncertain. V lost 2 bases and J 9 bases, leaving 6 bases between the germline ends. This CDR3 is 12 amino acids long. In germline, CDR1 is SGHNT, CDR2 YYREEE (reference sequence). In DNA form, the CDR3 reads TGTGCCAGCAGCTTCCTCGGTTCACCCCTCCACTTT. It encodes CASSFLGSPLHF.

Only one count was recorded for this clone. Here the CDR3 DNA reads TGTGCCAGCAGCCAAGTTCCGGGACAGGGTACCACCGGGGAGCTGTTTTTT. Protein: CASSQVPGQGTTGELFF. The rearrangement uses TRBV4-2 and TRBJ2-2; 9 bases are shared with TRBD1. The CDR3 covers 17 residues. Trimming at V came to 1 base and at J to 4 bases, leaving 7 bases not matched to a gene. The germline CDR1 and CDR2 sequences are LGHNA and YNFKEQ.

The J gene is TRBJ2-2, the V gene TRBV2, with TRBD1 as a possible D gene (5 bases). Deletions cut 8 bases from V and 2 bases from J, with 6 bases between. Germline CDR1 and CDR2: SNHLY and FYNNEI. The CDR3 has 12 residues. CDR3 sequence reads: CASDRNTGELFF. The DNA of the CDR3 is TGTGCCAGCGACAGAAACACCGGGGAGCTGTTTTTT.

This clone was seen once. The V call is TRBV28, the J call TRBJ1-2; the D gene is possibly TRBD1 (5 bases). V lost 4 bases, J lost 4 bases, and 13 bases lay in between. Germline values: CDR1 MDHEN, CDR2 SYDVKM. The CDR3 contains 14 residues. The CDR3 bases are TGTGCCAGCAGTTCGGGAGACAGACCCTATGGCTACACCTTC. Translating it yields CASSSGDRPYGYTF.

This chain links TRBV10-3 with TRBJ2-3; a possible D gene is TRBD1 (6 bases). The germline V gene has CDR1 ENHRY and CDR2 SYGVKD. V gave up 5 bases and J gave up 5 bases, with 11 bases separating them. There are 13 residues in the CDR3. Written as DNA, the CDR3 is TGTGCCATCAGTTACGGACAGCAAGATACGCAGTATTTT. Encoded protein: CAISYGQQDTQYF.

The chain uses TRBV4-1 and TRBJ2-3, with D possibly TRBD2 on 5 matching bases. Germline assignment: CDR1 MGHRA and CDR2 YSYEKL. CDR3 length equals 15 residues. V lost 1 base, J lost 4 bases, and 12 bases lay in between. CDR3 amino acids: CASSQGVLAPDTQYF. The CDR3 DNA reads as TGCGCCAGCAGCCAAGGGGTTCTAGCCCCAGATACGCAGTATTTT.

The chain recombines TRBV7-2 with TRBJ1-2, with 11 bases identical to TRBD1. CDR3 length: 17 amino acids. CDR1 is SGHTA, CDR2 FQGNSA, per germline. Trimming removed 4 bases from V and 0 bases from J; junction bases left unmatched: 7. CDR3 protein: CASSSFGQGAANYGYTF. CDR3 sequence (DNA): TGTGCCAGCAGCTCTTTCGGACAGGGGGCAGCTAACTATGGCTACACCTTC.